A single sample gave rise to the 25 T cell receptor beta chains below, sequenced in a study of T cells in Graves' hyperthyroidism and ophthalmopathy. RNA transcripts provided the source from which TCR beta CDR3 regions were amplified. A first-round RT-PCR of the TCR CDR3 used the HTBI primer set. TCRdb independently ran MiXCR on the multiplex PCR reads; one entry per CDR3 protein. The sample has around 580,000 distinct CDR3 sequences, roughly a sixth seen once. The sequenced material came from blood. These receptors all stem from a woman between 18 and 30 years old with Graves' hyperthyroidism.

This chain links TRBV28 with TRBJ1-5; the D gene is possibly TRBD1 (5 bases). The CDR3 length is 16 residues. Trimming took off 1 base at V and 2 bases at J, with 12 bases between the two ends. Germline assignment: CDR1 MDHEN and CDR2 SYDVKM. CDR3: CASSLFAGIGNQPQHF. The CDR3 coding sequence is TGTGCCAGCAGTTTATTTGCAGGGATCGGCAATCAGCCCCAGCATTTT.

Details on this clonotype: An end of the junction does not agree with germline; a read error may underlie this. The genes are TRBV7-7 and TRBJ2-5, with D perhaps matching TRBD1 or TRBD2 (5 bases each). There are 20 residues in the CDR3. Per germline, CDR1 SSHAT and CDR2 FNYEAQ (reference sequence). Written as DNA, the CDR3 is TGTGCTAGCAGCTTATCATTCGGATACACTGGGGACGGCATGGGAGAGACCCAGTACTTC. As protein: CASSLSFGYTGDGMGETQYF.

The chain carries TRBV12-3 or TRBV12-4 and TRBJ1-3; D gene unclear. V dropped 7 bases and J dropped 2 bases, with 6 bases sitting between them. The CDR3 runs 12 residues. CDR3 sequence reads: CASIVPGNTIYF. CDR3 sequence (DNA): TGTGCCAGCATCGTACCTGGAAACACCATATATTTT.

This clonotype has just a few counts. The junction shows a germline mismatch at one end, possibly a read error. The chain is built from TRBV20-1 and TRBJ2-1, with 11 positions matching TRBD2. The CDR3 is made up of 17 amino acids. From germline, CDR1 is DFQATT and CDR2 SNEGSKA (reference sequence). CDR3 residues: CSARVLPLAGGHNEQSF. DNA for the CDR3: TGCAGTGCTAGAGTCCTACCTCTAGCGGGAGGCCACAATGAGCAGTCCTTC.

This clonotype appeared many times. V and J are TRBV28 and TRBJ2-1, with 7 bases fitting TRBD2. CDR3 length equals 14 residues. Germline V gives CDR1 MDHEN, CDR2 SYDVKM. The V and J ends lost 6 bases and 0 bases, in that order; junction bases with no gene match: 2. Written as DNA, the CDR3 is TGTGCCAGCAGGGGCGGGGGCTCCTACAATGAGCAGTTCTTC. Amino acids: CASRGGGSYNEQFF. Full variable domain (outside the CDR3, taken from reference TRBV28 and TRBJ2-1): DVKVTQSSRYLVKRTGEKVFLECVQDMDHENMFWYRQDPGLGLRLIYFSYDVKMKEKGDIPEGYSVSREKKERFSLILESASTNQTSMYLCASRGGGSYNEQFFGPGTRLTVL.

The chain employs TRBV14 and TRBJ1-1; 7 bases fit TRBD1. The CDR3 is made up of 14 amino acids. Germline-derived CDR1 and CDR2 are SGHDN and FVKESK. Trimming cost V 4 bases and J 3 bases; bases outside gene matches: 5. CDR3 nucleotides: TGTGCCAGCAGCCCCCGGGACAGATACACTGAAGCTTTCTTT. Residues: CASSPRDRYTEAFF.

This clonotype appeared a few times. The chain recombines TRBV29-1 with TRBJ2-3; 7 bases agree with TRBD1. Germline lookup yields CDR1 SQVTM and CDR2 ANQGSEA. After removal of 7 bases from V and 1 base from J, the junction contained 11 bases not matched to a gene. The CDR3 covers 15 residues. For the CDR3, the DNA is TGCAGCGATTCACAGGGGTTCTATCGCACAGATACGCAGTATTTT. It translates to CSDSQGFYRTDTQYF.

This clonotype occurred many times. This chain's CDR3 is CASSGSSGTTDTQYF. The DNA for the CDR3 is TGTGCCAGCAGTGGTTCTAGCGGAACCACAGATACGCAGTATTTT. The chain couples TRBV2 to TRBJ2-3; 7 bases map to TRBD2. Germline CDR1 and CDR2: SNHLY and FYNNEI. This CDR3 contains 15 residues. V lost 4 bases, J lost 2 bases, and 6 bases stayed unmatched.

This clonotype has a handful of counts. The CDR3 nucleotides read TGTGCCACCAGCAGAGGGACAGAAGACACCATATATTTT. This sequence encodes CATSRGTEDTIYF. The V and J genes are TRBV15 and TRBJ1-3; D is possibly TRBD1 (6 bases). Per germline, CDR1 LNHNV and CDR2 YYDKDF (reference sequence). The CDR3 spans 13 residues. V dropped 1 base and J dropped 8 bases, with 9 bases sitting between them. The variable domain in full, completed from reference TRBV15 and TRBJ1-3, reads DAMVIQNPRYQVTQFGKPVTLSCSQTLNHNVMYWYQQKSSQAPKLLFHYYDKDFNNEADTPDNFQSRRPNTSFCFLDIRSPGLGDTAMYLCATSRGTEDTIYFGEGSWLTVV.

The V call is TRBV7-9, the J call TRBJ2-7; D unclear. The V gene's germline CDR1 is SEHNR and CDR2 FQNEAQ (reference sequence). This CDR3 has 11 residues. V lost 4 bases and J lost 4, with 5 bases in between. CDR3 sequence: CASSYEYEQYF. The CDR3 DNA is TGTGCCAGCAGCTATGAGTACGAGCAGTACTTC.

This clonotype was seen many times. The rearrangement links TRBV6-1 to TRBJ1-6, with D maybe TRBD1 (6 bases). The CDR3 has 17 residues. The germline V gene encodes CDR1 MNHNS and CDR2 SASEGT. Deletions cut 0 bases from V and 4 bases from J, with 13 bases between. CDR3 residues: CASSEAERDTYNSPLHF. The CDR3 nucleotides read TGTGCCAGCAGTGAAGCGGAGAGGGACACGTATAATTCACCCCTCCACTTT.

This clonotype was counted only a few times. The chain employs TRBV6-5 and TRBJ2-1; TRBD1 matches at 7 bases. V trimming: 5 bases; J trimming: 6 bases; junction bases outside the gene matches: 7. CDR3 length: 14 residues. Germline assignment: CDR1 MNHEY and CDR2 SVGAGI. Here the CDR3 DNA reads TGTGCCAGCAGTCACAACGGACAGGCCAATGAGCAGTTCTTC. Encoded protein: CASSHNGQANEQFF.

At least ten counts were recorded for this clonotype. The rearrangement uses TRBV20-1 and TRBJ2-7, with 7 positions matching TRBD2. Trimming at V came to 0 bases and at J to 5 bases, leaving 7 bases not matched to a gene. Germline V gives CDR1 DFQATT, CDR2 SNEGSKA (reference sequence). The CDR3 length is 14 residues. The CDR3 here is CSARDRGGPHEQYF. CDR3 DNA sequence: TGCAGTGCTAGAGATCGGGGAGGGCCCCACGAGCAGTACTTC.

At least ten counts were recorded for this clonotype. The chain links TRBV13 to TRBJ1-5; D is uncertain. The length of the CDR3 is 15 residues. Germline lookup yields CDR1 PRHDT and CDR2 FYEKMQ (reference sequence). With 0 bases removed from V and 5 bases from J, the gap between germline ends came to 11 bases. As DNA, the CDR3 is TGTGCCAGCAGCTTAGGCCTCGGGGAAGATCAGCCCCAGCATTTT. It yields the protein CASSLGLGEDQPQHF.

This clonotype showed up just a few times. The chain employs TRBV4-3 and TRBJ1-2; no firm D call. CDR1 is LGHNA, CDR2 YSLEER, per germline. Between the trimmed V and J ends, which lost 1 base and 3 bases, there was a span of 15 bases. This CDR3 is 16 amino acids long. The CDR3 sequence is CASSQAWESQYYGYTF. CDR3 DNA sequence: TGCGCCAGCAGCCAAGCCTGGGAATCCCAATACTATGGCTACACCTTC.

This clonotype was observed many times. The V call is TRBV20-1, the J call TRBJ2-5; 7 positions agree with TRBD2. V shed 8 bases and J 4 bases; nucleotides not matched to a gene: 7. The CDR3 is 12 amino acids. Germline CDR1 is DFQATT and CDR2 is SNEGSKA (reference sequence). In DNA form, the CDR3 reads TGCAGTTATGACGGCGGGGGAGAGACCCAGTACTTC. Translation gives CSYDGGGETQYF.

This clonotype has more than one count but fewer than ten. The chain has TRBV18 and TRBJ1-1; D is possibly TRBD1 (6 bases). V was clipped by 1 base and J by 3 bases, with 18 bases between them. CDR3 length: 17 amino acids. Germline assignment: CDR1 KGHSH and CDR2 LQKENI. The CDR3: CASSPRGVGARYTEAFF. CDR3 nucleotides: TGTGCCAGCTCACCACGGGGGGTGGGGGCGCGGTACACTGAAGCTTTCTTT.

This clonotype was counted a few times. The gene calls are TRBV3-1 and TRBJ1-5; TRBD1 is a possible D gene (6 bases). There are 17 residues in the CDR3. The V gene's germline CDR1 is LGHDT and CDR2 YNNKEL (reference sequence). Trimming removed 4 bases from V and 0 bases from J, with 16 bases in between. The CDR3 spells CASSLLKGGYSNQPQHF. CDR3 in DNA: TGTGCCAGCAGCCTCCTGAAGGGGGGTTATAGCAATCAGCCCCAGCATTTT.

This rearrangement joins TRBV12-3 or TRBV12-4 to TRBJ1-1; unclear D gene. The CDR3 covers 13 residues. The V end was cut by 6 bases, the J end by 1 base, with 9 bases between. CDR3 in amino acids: CASRGNSNTEAFF. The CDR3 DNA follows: TGTGCCAGCAGGGGGAACTCGAACACTGAAGCTTTCTTT.

The CDR3 DNA reads as TGTGCCATCAGTGAGTCGGACAGGGGGCGCATGAAAGGCTATGGCTACACCTTC. Translation gives CAISESDRGRMKGYGYTF. The rearrangement joins TRBV10-3 to TRBJ1-2, with 11 bases lining up with TRBD1. Germline V gene lookup returns CDR1 ENHRY and CDR2 SYGVKD. The CDR3 is 18 amino acids. V gave up 0 bases and J gave up 4 bases; unmatched junction bases: 10.

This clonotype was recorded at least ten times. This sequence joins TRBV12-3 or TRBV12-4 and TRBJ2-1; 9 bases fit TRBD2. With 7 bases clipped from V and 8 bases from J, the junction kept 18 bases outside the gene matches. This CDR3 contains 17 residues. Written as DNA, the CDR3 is TGTGCCAGCACCCTACCTCCTAGCGCGGGAGGGGGGGATGAGCAGTTCTTC. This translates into CASTLPPSAGGGDEQFF.

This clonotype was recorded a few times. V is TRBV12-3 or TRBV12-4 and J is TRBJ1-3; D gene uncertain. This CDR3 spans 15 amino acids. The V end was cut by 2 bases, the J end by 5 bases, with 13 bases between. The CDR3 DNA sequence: TGTGCCAGCAGTTTAAGGACGGAGAGCAGAAACACCATATATTTT. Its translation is CASSLRTESRNTIYF.

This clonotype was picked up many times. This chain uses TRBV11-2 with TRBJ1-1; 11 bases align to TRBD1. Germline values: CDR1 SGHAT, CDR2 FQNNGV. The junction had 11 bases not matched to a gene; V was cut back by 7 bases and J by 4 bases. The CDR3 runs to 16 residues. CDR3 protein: CASNNPGDRGFTEAFF. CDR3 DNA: TGTGCCAGCAACAACCCCGGGGACAGGGGGTTCACTGAAGCTTTCTTT.

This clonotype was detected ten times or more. CDR3 sequence: CASRNPGTGGSTEAFF. CDR3 DNA sequence: TGTGCCAGCCGAAACCCAGGGACAGGGGGTAGCACTGAAGCTTTCTTT. The chain carries TRBV6-1 and TRBJ1-1, with TRBD1 identical over 11 bases. This CDR3 contains 16 residues. With V trimmed by 8 bases and J by 4 bases, 12 bases remained unmatched. From germline, CDR1 is MNHNS and CDR2 SASEGT.

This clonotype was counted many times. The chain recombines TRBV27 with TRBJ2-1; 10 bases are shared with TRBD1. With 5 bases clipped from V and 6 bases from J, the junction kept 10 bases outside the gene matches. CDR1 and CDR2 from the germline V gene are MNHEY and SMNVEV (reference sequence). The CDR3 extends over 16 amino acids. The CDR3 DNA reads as TGTGCCAGCAGTCCCCGGGACAGGGGAATAGGCAATGAGCAGTTCTTC. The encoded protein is CASSPRDRGIGNEQFF.